The 9 T cell receptor beta chains below were found in one sample sequenced in a study of blood T cell repertoires in COVID-19. TCRdb keeps only in-frame clones here, not all; method: immunoSEQ multiplex PCR. The sample has about 120,000 clones; about 74% are singletons. The material sequenced was peripheral blood. Receptor source: a human donor in a cohort sampled during active COVID-19.

The chain joins TRBV3-1 (or the pseudogene TRBV3-2) to TRBJ2-2; D may be TRBD2 (7 bases). Germline CDR1 reads LGHDT; CDR2 reads YNNKEL (reference sequence). This CDR3 spans 16 amino acids. Trimming shortened V by 6 bases and J by 4 bases, and 18 bases separated the two germline ends. The CDR3, as DNA: TGTGCCAGCAGACCACGGGGGGAAGGGGGCACCGGGGAGCTGTTTTTT. Amino acid sequence: CASRPRGEGGTGELFF.

The V gene is TRBV6-5, the J gene TRBJ1-1, with no clear D. The CDR3 length is 16 residues. Germline CDR1 and CDR2: MNHEY and SVGAGI. The germline V and J ends were trimmed by 4 bases and 2 bases, with 17 bases remaining between them. The CDR3 reads CASSSTKRRQNTEAFF. The DNA of the CDR3 is TGTGCCAGCAGTTCCACGAAAAGGCGGCAAAACACTGAAGCTTTCTTT.

The rearrangement uses TRBV7-2 and TRBJ2-7; 8 nucleotides agree with TRBD2. The length of the CDR3 is 16 residues. J was trimmed by 0 bases and V by 2 bases; bases with no gene match: 6. Germline assignment: CDR1 SGHTA and CDR2 FQGNSA. The CDR3 loop reads CASSLRPSGSSYEQYF. DNA of the CDR3: TGTGCCAGCAGCTTAAGGCCAAGCGGGAGCTCCTACGAGCAGTACTTC.

The chain couples TRBV2 to TRBJ1-5, with a weak D call TRBD1 (5 bases). CDR1 and CDR2 (germline): SNHLY, FYNNEI. The CDR3 loop spans 13 amino acids. V was clipped by 7 bases and J by 5 bases, with 12 bases between them. The CDR3 coding sequence is TGTGCCAGCAAGGACACCAGTTATCAGCCCCAGCATTTT. It encodes CASKDTSYQPQHF.

The gene calls are TRBV5-1 and TRBJ2-7; 12 nucleotides line up with TRBD1. The CDR3 consists of 16 residues. Per germline, CDR1 SGHRS and CDR2 YFSETQ. V was pared by 0 bases and J by 5 bases, with 6 bases of the junction left unmatched. The CDR3: CASSLEGTGGADEQYF. The CDR3 coding sequence is TGCGCCAGCAGCTTGGAGGGGACAGGGGGCGCGGACGAGCAGTACTTC.

This chain connects TRBV19 to TRBJ2-1, with 11 bases lining up with TRBD1. This CDR3 is built from 14 residues. CDR1 is LNHDA and CDR2 is SQIVND in the germline V gene (reference sequence). V lost 5 bases and J lost 15; bases outside the gene matches: 12. In DNA, the CDR3 is TGTGCCAGTAGTCGTGGACAGGGGGCGGGTCTCTTGTTCTTC. This encodes CASSRGQGAGLLFF.

This clone was counted between two and nine times. The chain links TRBV7-9 to TRBJ1-5; 8 positions match TRBD1. This CDR3 spans 15 amino acids. CDR1 and CDR2 from the germline V gene are SEHNR and FQNEAQ (reference sequence). V lost 1 base and J lost 3; bases outside the gene matches: 2. CDR3 region: CASSLGTGNNQPQHF. The DNA for the CDR3 is TGTGCCAGCAGCTTAGGGACAGGGAACAATCAGCCCCAGCATTTT. Using reference TRBV7-9 and TRBJ1-5 for the parts outside the CDR3, the full variable domain is DTGVSQNPRHKITKRGQNVTFRCDPISEHNRLYWYRQTLGQGPEFLTYFQNEAQLEKSRLLSDRFSAERPKGSFSTLEIQRTEQGDSAMYLCASSLGTGNNQPQHFGDGTRLSIL.

V gene TRBV19 combines with J gene TRBJ2-7; a weak D match, TRBD2 (7 bases). This CDR3 contains 13 residues. Deletions cut 7 bases from V and 2 bases from J, with 12 bases between. Per the germline V gene, CDR1 is LNHDA and CDR2 is SQIVND (reference sequence). CDR3 sequence (DNA): TGTGCCAGTAAGGAGCGGGACACCTACGAGCAGTACTTC. Amino acids: CASKERDTYEQYF.

V usage is TRBV20-1 and J usage is TRBJ2-7; possible D gene TRBD2, 5 bases. The germline gives CDR1 DFQATT, CDR2 SNEGSKA (reference sequence). This CDR3 has 13 amino acids. Deletions cut 3 bases from V and 3 bases from J, with 12 bases between. The CDR3 loop reads CSASPGVVYEQYF. DNA of the CDR3: TGCAGTGCTAGTCCCGGGGTTGTCTACGAGCAGTACTTC.